These T cell receptor beta chains were read from a single sample in a study of PD-L1 blockade in urothelial cancer. This table comes from immunoSEQ multiplex PCR, and its TCRdb copy is limited to in-frame clones, with some not included. The top ten clones hold 15% to 17% of a sample with 56,000 or so clones, 65% to 90% of them seen once. The starting material was PBMCs, obtained around atezolizumab (anti-PD-L1) treatment. The origin of the receptors is a man between 65 and 85 years old with urothelial cancer. CDR3s include the opening cysteine and the closing phenylalanine or tryptophan. A D gene is named only where the DNA matches it firmly. Size is stated for part of the rows, as once, few or many counts, or as a class when the clone is expanded.

V gene,J gene,CDR3 length,D gene,clone size,CDR3 protein,CDR3 DNA
TRBV29-1,TRBJ2-1,14,-,-,CSVEGGQGINEQFF,TGCAGCGTTGAAGGTGGGCAGGGGATAAATGAGCAGTTCTTC
TRBV9,TRBJ2-1,18,TRBD2,-,CASSGPPRLAGGPGEQFF,TGTGCCAGCAGCGGACCCCCGCGACTAGCGGGAGGGCCGGGTGAGCAGTTCTTC
TRBV6-1,TRBJ2-1,15,-,-,CASSEYGWGANEQFF,TGTGCCAGCAGTGAGTACGGGTGGGGAGCCAATGAGCAGTTCTTC
TRBV4-2,TRBJ1-5,14,-,-,CASSPLDRNQPQHF,TGTGCCAGCAGCCCCCTGGACAGAAATCAGCCCCAGCATTTT
TRBV9,TRBJ2-1,15,TRBD2,-,CASSTGLADPNEQFF,TGTGCCAGCAGCACGGGACTAGCGGATCCCAATGAGCAGTTCTTC
TRBV2,TRBJ1-2,15,TRBD1,-,CASSLPGQGNYGYTF,TGTGCCAGCAGTCTACCGGGACAGGGGAACTATGGCTACACCTTC
TRBV5-1,TRBJ2-3,16,-,-,CASSLVVGEVSDTQYF,TGCGCCAGCAGCTTGGTCGTGGGAGAGGTTTCAGATACGCAGTATTTT
TRBV29-1,TRBJ1-1,12,TRBD1,few,CSVGQGNTEAFF,TGCAGCGTCGGACAGGGGAACACTGAAGCTTTCTTT
TRBV10-3,TRBJ1-1,14,-,-,CAISELHSAEEAFF,TGTGCCATCAGTGAACTACATTCTGCCGAAGAAGCTTTCTTT
TRBV6-1,TRBJ1-5,17,TRBD1,-,CASSVWGTGGSNQPQHF,TGTGCCAGCAGTGTTTGGGGGACAGGAGGTAGCAATCAGCCCCAGCATTTT
TRBV6-1,TRBJ1-6,16,TRBD1,-,CASSEVPGQGNSPLHF,TGTGCCAGCAGTGAAGTTCCTGGACAGGGAAATTCACCCCTCCACTTT
TRBV27,TRBJ1-1,15,TRBD1,-,CASSPTGGGNTEAFF,TGTGCCAGCAGTCCGACAGGGGGCGGGAACACTGAAGCTTTCTTT
TRBV5-1,TRBJ1-1,13,-,-,CASSLTANTEAFF,TGCGCCAGCAGCTTGACAGCGAACACTGAAGCTTTCTTT
TRBV7-9,TRBJ2-1,14,-,-,CASSQAPGGNEQFF,TGTGCCAGCAGCCAAGCCCCCGGGGGCAATGAGCAGTTCTTC
TRBV18,TRBJ1-1,13,-,-,CASSQAMNTEAFF,TGTGCCAGCTCACAAGCAATGAACACTGAAGCTTTCTTT
TRBV28,TRBJ1-2,14,TRBD1,-,CASSWAGTVYGYTF,TGTGCCAGCAGTTGGGCCGGGACAGTCTATGGCTACACCTTC
TRBV28,TRBJ2-5,19,TRBD2,-,CASSPDPGLAGGPRETQYF,TGTGCCAGCAGTCCTGATCCGGGACTAGCGGGAGGGCCTCGAGAGACCCAGTACTTC
TRBV5-1,TRBJ1-2,14,TRBD1,-,CASSPDRGRHGYTF,TGCGCCAGCAGCCCGGACAGGGGGCGACATGGCTACACCTTC
TRBV4-1,TRBJ2-1,15,TRBD1,-,CASSLTGGAVDEQFF,TGCGCCAGCAGCCTCACAGGGGGCGCGGTTGATGAGCAGTTCTTC
TRBV19,TRBJ2-1,15,-,-,CASSLGTISGDEQFF,TGTGCCAGTAGCCTAGGGACAATCTCCGGGGATGAGCAGTTCTTC
TRBV28,TRBJ1-5,15,TRBD1,-,CASSQPHRGDQPQHF,TGTGCCAGCAGTCAACCGCACAGGGGCGATCAGCCCCAGCATTTT
TRBV10-1,TRBJ2-2,15,-,-,CASSDRGRSTGELFF,TGCGCCAGCAGTGACAGGGGCAGATCCACCGGGGAGCTGTTTTTT
TRBV5-5,TRBJ2-7,17,TRBD2,-,CASSLAGTSATAYEQYF,TGTGCCAGCAGCTTGGCCGGGACTAGCGCCACCGCCTACGAGCAGTACTTC
TRBV10-2,TRBJ1-1,15,-,-,CASSESRSVNTEAFF,TGCGCCAGCAGTGAGTCCCGATCGGTGAACACTGAAGCTTTCTTT
TRBV13,TRBJ2-1,13,-,-,CASSLLVGNEQFF,TGTGCCAGCAGCTTACTAGTGGGTAATGAGCAGTTCTTC
TRBV29-1,TRBJ2-3,14,TRBD2,-,CSVDLAGGGRYAYF,TGCAGCGTTGACCTAGCGGGAGGTGGTAGATACGCGTATTTT
TRBV4-1,TRBJ2-7,14,-,once,CASSQASGDYEQYF,TGCGCCAGCAGCCAAGCCTCAGGGGACTACGAGCAGTACTTC
TRBV25-1,TRBJ1-2,15,TRBD1,-,CASSAGQGASYGYTF,TGTGCCAGCAGTGCGGGACAGGGGGCCTCCTATGGCTACACCTTC